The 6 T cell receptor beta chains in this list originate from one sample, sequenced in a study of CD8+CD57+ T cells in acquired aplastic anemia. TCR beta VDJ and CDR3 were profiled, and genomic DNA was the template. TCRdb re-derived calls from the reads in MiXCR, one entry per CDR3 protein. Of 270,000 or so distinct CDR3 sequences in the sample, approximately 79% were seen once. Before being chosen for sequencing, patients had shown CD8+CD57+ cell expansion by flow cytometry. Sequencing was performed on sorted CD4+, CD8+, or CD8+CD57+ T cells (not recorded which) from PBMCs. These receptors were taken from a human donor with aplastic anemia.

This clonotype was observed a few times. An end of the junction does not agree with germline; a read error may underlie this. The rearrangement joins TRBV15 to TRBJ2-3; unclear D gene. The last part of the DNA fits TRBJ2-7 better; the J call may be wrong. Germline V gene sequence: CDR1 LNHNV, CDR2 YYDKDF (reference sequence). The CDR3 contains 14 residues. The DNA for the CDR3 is TGTGCCAGCAGCAGAGGCAGCGAGCAAGATACGCAGTACTTC. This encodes CASSRGSEQDTQYF.

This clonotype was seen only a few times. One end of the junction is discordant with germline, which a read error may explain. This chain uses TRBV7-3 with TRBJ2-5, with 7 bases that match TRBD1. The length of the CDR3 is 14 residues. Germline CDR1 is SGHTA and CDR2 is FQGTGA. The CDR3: CASSFGTENYYEQF. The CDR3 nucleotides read TGTGCCAGCAGCTTCGGGACAGAGAACTACTACGAGCAGTTC.

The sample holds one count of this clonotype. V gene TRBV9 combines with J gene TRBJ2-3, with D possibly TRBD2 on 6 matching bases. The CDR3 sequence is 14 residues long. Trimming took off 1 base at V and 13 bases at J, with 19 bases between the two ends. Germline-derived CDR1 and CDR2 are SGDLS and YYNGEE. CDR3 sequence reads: CASSVSAGNTGEYF. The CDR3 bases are TGTGCCAGCAGCGTATCAGCGGGTAACACCGGGGAGTATTTT.

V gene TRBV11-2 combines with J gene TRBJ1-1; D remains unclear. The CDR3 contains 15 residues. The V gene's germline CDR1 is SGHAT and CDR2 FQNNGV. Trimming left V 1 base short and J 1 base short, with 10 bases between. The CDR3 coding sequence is TGTGCCAGCAGCTTAGCGGTGAGACGGAACACTGAAGCTTTCTTT. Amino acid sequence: CASSLAVRRNTEAFF.

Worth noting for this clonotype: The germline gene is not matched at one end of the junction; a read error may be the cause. This chain's CDR3 is CATSIAGQQENEYF. The CDR3 DNA is TGTGCCACCAGCATAGCTGGTCAGCAAGAGAATGAGTACTTC. This rearrangement joins TRBV7-9 to TRBJ2-5; D call uncertain. Germline V gene lookup returns CDR1 SEHNR and CDR2 FQNEAQ (reference sequence). The CDR3 covers 14 residues.

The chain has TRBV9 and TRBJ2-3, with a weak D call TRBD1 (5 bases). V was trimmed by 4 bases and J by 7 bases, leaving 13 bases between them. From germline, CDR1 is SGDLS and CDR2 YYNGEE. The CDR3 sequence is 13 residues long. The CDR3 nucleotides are TGTGCCAGCAGCTGGGGCTCAGAAAATACGCAGTATTTT. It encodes CASSWGSENTQYF.